The entry below describes one TCR beta chain. Its cognate antigen is unknown. The CDR3 is 12 residues long. Looked up from germline, CDR1 is SGHAT and CDR2 is FQDESV (reference sequence). This sample was included in a study of monozygotic twins with inflammatory bowel disease. UMIs incorporating a 6-nucleotide sample barcode were appended by means of template switching. Following a re-call of the 5' RACE reads, TCRdb has one entry per CDR3 protein and lacks DNA. Its listing shows approximately 420,000 distinct CDR3 sequences. General study findings and limits: Distinct T cell subtypes could not be told apart.

Sequenced input: blood. V usage is TRBV11-1 and J usage is TRBJ2-1; TCRdb's D call, TRBD2, is unchecked because there is no DNA. The clonotype comes from a human donor with ulcerative colitis or Crohn's disease, or a healthy co-twin of an affected twin (not recorded which). CDR3 region: CASSRTVNEQFF.